Listed below are T cell receptor beta chains from one sample, sequenced in a study of CD8+CD57+ T cells in acquired aplastic anemia. A single record per CDR3 protein comes from TCRdb applying MiXCR to the reads. The table has 350,000 to 450,000 distinct CDR3 sequences, 65% to 80% seen once. Sequenced sample: sorted CD4+, CD8+, or CD8+CD57+ T cells (not recorded which) from PBMCs. The receptor set was obtained from a human donor in good health, serving as a control. Both conserved end residues are part of each CDR3. Fields, in order: V gene, D gene, J gene, CDR3 length, clone size, CDR3 protein, CDR3 DNA. The D gene is left open where the match is weak. Rows give clone size only sometimes, using once, few, many, or a class for an expanded clone.

TRBV7-2	NA	TRBJ1-5	14	NA	CASRQAGANTPDFF	TGTGCCAGCAGACAAGCAGGGGCGAACACGCCAGATTTCTTT
TRBV29-1	TRBD1	TRBJ1-1	13	NA	CSVDVTGITEAFF	TGCAGCGTGGACGTGACAGGGATCACTGAAGCTTTCTTT
TRBV7-2	NA	TRBJ1-6	16	NA	CASSLSGLLDGSPLHF	TGTGCCAGCAGCTTATCCGGCCTGCTAGACGGTTCGCCGCTCCACTTT
TRBV7-2	NA	TRBJ1-1	14	NA	CASSPPGGGAGALF	TGTGCCAGCAGCCCTCCGGGTGGCGGGGCGGGAGCTTTGTTT
TRBV2	NA	TRBJ2-7	13	NA	CASSAAGGDEQYF	TGTGCCAGCAGTGCGGCAGGGGGGGACGAGCAGTACTTC
TRBV7-6	TRBD1	TRBJ2-5	14	NA	CASSSTGGAETQYF	TGTGCCAGCAGCTCGACAGGGGGCGCAGAGACCCAGTACTTC
TRBV5-1	NA	TRBJ1-5	16	NA	CASSLGGWGYNQPQHF	TGTGCCAGCAGCTTAGGGGGATGGGGCTACAATCAGCCCCAGCATTTT
TRBV7-9	TRBD2	TRBJ2-5	15	NA	CASSLSGEGEETQYF	TGTGCCAGCAGCTTATCGGGGGAGGGTGAAGAGACCCAGTACTTC
TRBV7-9	TRBD1	TRBJ1-1	15	NA	CASSLVGTANTEAFF	TGTGCCAGCAGCTTAGTGGGGACAGCGAACACTGAAGCTTTCTTT
TRBV6-5	NA	TRBJ2-5	13	many	CASSYIAQETQYF	TGTGCCAGCAGTTATATAGCCCAAGAGACCCAGTACTTC
TRBV7-7	NA	TRBJ2-1	15	NA	CASSLVVSSYNEQFF	TGTGCCAGCAGCTTAGTTGTGAGCTCCTACAATGAGCAGTTCTTC
TRBV7-3	TRBD1	TRBJ2-3	13	NA	CASSYGQGDTQYF	TGTGCCAGCAGCTACGGACAGGGAGATACGCAGTATTTT
TRBV11-1	TRBD2	TRBJ2-7	18	NA	CASSLVFNSGEGTYEQYF	TGTGCCAGCAGCTTAGTGTTTAATAGCGGGGAAGGAACCTACGAGCAGTACTTC
TRBV20-1	TRBD1	TRBJ2-7	13	few	CSASDTGGYEQYF	TGCAGTGCTTCAGATACAGGGGGCTACGAGCAGTACTTC
TRBV11-1	NA	TRBJ1-5	18	NA	CASSLDPSRPYSNQPQHF	TGTGCCAGCAGCTTGGATCCTAGCAGGCCCTATAGCAATCAGCCCCAGCATTTT
TRBV11-1	NA	TRBJ2-7	15	NA	CASSEIDVGGDKQYF	TGTGCCAGCAGTGAAATCGATGTGGGGGGCGACAAGCAGTACTTC
TRBV11-2	TRBD1	TRBJ1-6	16	NA	CASSSGTAPHNSPLHF	TGTGCCAGCAGCTCCGGGACAGCACCCCATAATTCACCCCTCCACTTT
TRBV7-3	TRBD1	TRBJ2-7	13	NA	CASSLKGDRRQYF	TGTGCCAGCAGCTTAAAGGGGGACAGAAGGCAGTACTTC
TRBV19	NA	TRBJ2-7	14	many	CASSREHRGYEQYF	TGTGCCAGTAGTAGGGAACACCGAGGCTACGAGCAGTACTTC
TRBV20-1	TRBD1	TRBJ2-6	19	many	CSARVPGQEVWTGANVLTF	TGCAGTGCTAGAGTCCCGGGACAGGAGGTTTGGACTGGGGCCAACGTCCTGACTTTC
TRBV7-9	NA	TRBJ2-1	13	NA	CASSLSSTGSQFF	TGTGCCAGCAGCTTGAGTAGCACCGGTTCGCAGTTCTTC
TRBV7-8	NA	TRBJ1-2	15	NA	CASSDMRAVDYGYTF	TGTGCCAGCAGCGACATGCGGGCGGTGGACTATGGCTACACCTTC
TRBV7-9	NA	TRBJ2-5	15	NA	CASSLAPGEGYTLYF	TGTGCCAGCAGCTTGGCGCCTGGGGAAGGCTACACCCTGTACTTC
TRBV9	NA	TRBJ2-7	13	NA	CASRSGVVHKQYF	TGTGCCAGCAGATCAGGGGTCGTACATAAGCAGTACTTC
TRBV7-2	NA	TRBJ1-2	15	NA	CASSFFEGGPNSPTF	TGTGCCAGCAGCTTTTTTGAGGGCGGTCCGAATTCACCCACCTTC
TRBV5-4	NA	TRBJ1-6	16	NA	CASSRAVSSYNSPLHF	TGTGCCAGCAGCCGGGCAGTGAGCTCCTATAATTCACCCCTCCACTTT
TRBV20-1	NA	TRBJ1-5	14	NA	CSATRVSNQQPQHF	TGCAGTGCTACCAGGGTATCTAATCAGCAGCCCCAGCATTTT
TRBV7-2	NA	TRBJ2-7	12	NA	CASSVTVWEQDF	TGTGCCAGCAGCGTGACGGTCTGGGAGCAAGACTTC
TRBV10-3	NA	TRBJ1-4	15	NA	CAISESRGQGEKLFF	TGTGCCATCAGTGAGTCAAGGGGCCAAGGGGAAAAACTGTTTTTT
TRBV5-6	NA	TRBJ2-1	14	NA	CASSLAERANEQFF	TGTGCCAGCAGCTTGGCCGAAAGGGCGAATGAGCAGTTCTTC